A selection of T cell receptor beta chains follows, all from one sample in a study of tumor-infiltrating lymphocytes in primary liver carcinoma. TCRdb ran MiXCR on the multiplex PCR reads and lists one entry per CDR3 protein. The sample records tens of thousands of distinct CDR3 sequences, approximately 69% being singletons. The specimen sequenced was tumor-adjacent normal liver tissue. These receptors were taken from a man aged 35-49 years with primary liver carcinoma and hepatitis B virus infection. CDR3s include the opening cysteine and the closing phenylalanine or tryptophan. Each record gives: CDR3 length, D gene, J gene, clone size, V gene, CDR3 DNA, CDR3 protein. The D gene is left open where the match is weak. Clone size is not always given. Where it is, it says once, few, many or a class for expanded clones.

18 | - | TRBJ2-5 | once | TRBV11-2 | TGTGCCAGCAGCTTAACGAGGCTAGCCCTGGGAAAGAAAGAGACCCAATACTTC | CASSLTRLALGKKETQYF
13 | - | TRBJ2-7 | - | TRBV6-2/TRBV6-3 | TGTGCCAGCAGTCGGCGGGACACCTACGAACAGTACTTC | CASSRRDTYEQYF
18 | TRBD2 | TRBJ2-5 | once | TRBV11-2 | TGTGCCAGCAGGTTAGATCAGTGGTCTAGCGGGAGAGGAGAGACCCTGTACTTC | CASRLDQWSSGRGETLYF
17 | TRBD1 | TRBJ2-3 | many | TRBV6-2/TRBV6-3 | TGTGCCAGCAGTCAAGGAACCGGGACAGGGAAGGCAGATACGCAGTATTTT | CASSQGTGTGKADTQYF
16 | - | TRBJ2-1 | - | TRBV6-5 | TGTGCTAGTAGGACTAAAGGGGGCCCGATTCGCGGTGAGCAGTTCTTC | CASRTKGGPIRGEQFF
15 | TRBD1 | TRBJ1-2 | - | TRBV3-1 | TGTGCCAGCAGCCAAAATGGCGGGACAGGGGGTGGCTACACCTTC | CASSQNGGTGGGYTF
14 | - | TRBJ2-7 | - | TRBV6-1 | TGTGCCAGCAGTGTTGCTAGAAGTTCCTACGAGCAGTACTTC | CASSVARSSYEQYF
13 | TRBD1 | TRBJ1-2 | many | TRBV29-1 | TGCAGCGCTCGACAGGGGGCAAACTATGGCTACACCTTC | CSARQGANYGYTF
14 | TRBD1 | TRBJ2-3 | - | TRBV29-1 | TGCGTTGAAGACAATGACAGGGGCAAACTTACGCAGTATTTT | CVEDNDRGKLTQYF
17 | TRBD2 | TRBJ2-1 | medium-sized | TRBV11-2 | TGTGCCAGCAGCCTTTATAGCGGGAGTTTCTCCTACAATGAGCAGTTCTTC | CASSLYSGSFSYNEQFF
18 | TRBD2 | TRBJ2-1 | - | TRBV4-1 | TGCGCCGGCAGCCGAACATTAGCGGGACCCCCTCCCTACAATGAGCAATTCTTC | CAGSRTLAGPPPYNEQFF
15 | - | TRBJ1-5 | - | TRBV5-1 | TGCGCCAGCAGCCGGGATCCGCCAGTCGAACAGCCCCACCATTTT | CASSRDPPVEQPHHF
15 | TRBD2 | TRBJ2-1 | many | TRBV5-5 | TGTGCCAGCAGCGTACAGGGTGGGACTAGTGGGCTCGGGTTCTTC | CASSVQGGTSGLGFF
14 | - | TRBJ1-5 | - | TRBV29-1 | TGCAGCGTGGTAACCGGAGAAGGTAATCAGCCCCAGCATTTT | CSVVTGEGNQPQHF
14 | TRBD1 | TRBJ1-1 | - | TRBV11-1 | TGTGTCAGTACCGGGACAGACTTGAACACTGAAGCTTTCTTT | CVSTGTDLNTEAFF
11 | - | TRBJ1-1 | - | TRBV6-6 | TGTGCCAGCGAAATAAACACTGAAGTCTTCTTT | CASEINTEVFF
12 | - | TRBJ2-1 | - | TRBV11-2 | TGTGTCAGCAGCTTAGATGTGCCTGAGCAGTTCTTC | CVSSLDVPEQFF
13 | - | TRBJ2-7 | once | TRBV4-1 | TGCACCAGCAGCCTGGGCAGTTGGTACGAGCAGTACTTC | CTSSLGSWYEQYF
16 | TRBD1 | TRBJ2-1 | - | TRBV25-1 | TGTGCCAGCAGTGAAACAGGGGGCGGGTCCTACAATGAGCAGTTCTTC | CASSETGGGSYNEQFF
16 | TRBD2 | TRBJ2-3 | - | TRBV6-6 | TGTGTCACCCGACTAGCGGGAGGTCCCCGCACAGATACGCAGTATTTT | CVTRLAGGPRTDTQYF
15 | TRBD1 | TRBJ2-2 | - | TRBV6-5 | TGTGCCAGCAGTTTCCGACAACAGGGGCCCGGGGAGCTGTTTTTT | CASSFRQQGPGELFF
12 | - | TRBJ2-1 | - | TRBV28 | TGTGCCAGCAGTAGCAGTTTGAAGGAGTTTTTCTTC | CASSSSLKEFFF
16 | TRBD2 | TRBJ2-1 | - | TRBV6-1 | TGTGCCAGCAGTGAAGCGACAAGCGGGATGGGGCGGGAGCAGTTATTC | CASSEATSGMGREQLF
16 | - | TRBJ2-6 | - | TRBV11-2 | TGTGTCAGCAGCTTAGATCTCGGGGCTATGGCCAACGTCCTGACTTTC | CVSSLDLGAMANVLTF
15 | TRBD1 | TRBJ2-5 | - | TRBV7-8 | TGTGCCAGCAGCTTAAACCCACAGGGGGTAGAGACCTGGTACTTC | CASSLNPQGVETWYF
14 | - | TRBJ2-7 | - | TRBV11-2 | TGTGCCAGCAGCTTGATCCTGGGCACCTATGAGCAGTACTTT | CASSLILGTYEQYF
15 | - | TRBJ2-6 | - | TRBV6-1 | TGTGTCAGCAGTGGGAAAGGCTCTGGGGCCAACGTCCTGACTTTC | CVSSGKGSGANVLTF
16 | - | TRBJ2-4 | - | TRBV6-1 | TGTGCCAGCAGTGGGTATCAGGGAGCGGCCAAAAACATTCAGCACTTC | CASSGYQGAAKNIQHF
15 | - | TRBJ2-7 | - | TRBV5-4 | TGTGTCAGCAGCTTGGATCGCTGGGGCCTCTACGAGCAGTACTTC | CVSSLDRWGLYEQYF
16 | - | TRBJ2-1 | - | TRBV11-2 | TGCGCCAGCAGCCTCTTGGGCAGAGCTTCCTACAATGAGCAGTCCTTC | CASSLLGRASYNEQSF
14 | TRBD1 | TRBJ2-2 | few | TRBV7-3 | TGTGCCAGCAGCTTTGGACAGGACACCGGGGAGCTGTTTTTT | CASSFGQDTGELFF
14 | TRBD2 | TRBJ2-7 | medium-sized | TRBV28 | TGTGCCAGCAGTCCGCTAGCGGGGATCTACGAGCAGTACTTC | CASSPLAGIYEQYF
12 | - | TRBJ2-1 | - | TRBV6-2/TRBV6-3 | TGCGCCAGCAGTTACGGTATGGGTGAGCGGTTCTTC | CASSYGMGERFF
15 | TRBD2 | TRBJ2-7 | - | TRBV11-2 | TGTGCCAGCAGCCTACGGTTTGCGGGAGCTTACGAGCAGTACTTC | CASSLRFAGAYEQYF
17 | - | TRBJ2-2 | - | TRBV11-2 | TGTGCAAGCAACTTAGATCATCGGGGTAGGGACACCGGGGAGCTGTTTTTT | CASNLDHRGRDTGELFF
14 | TRBD1 | TRBJ2-7 | many | TRBV9 | TGTGCCAGCAGCGTGGGGACAGGGATATACGAGCAGTACTTC | CASSVGTGIYEQYF
14 | TRBD2 | TRBJ2-2 | - | TRBV6-5 | TGCGCCACTTACTCCGGACTAGTTACCAGGGAGCTGTTTTTT | CATYSGLVTRELFF
14 | - | TRBJ1-6 | - | TRBV25-1 | TGTGCCAGCAGTGAACCGGCCTCGGTCCCACCCCTCCACTTT | CASSEPASVPPLHF
13 | - | TRBJ2-7 | - | TRBV5-4 | TGTGCCAGCAGCCCGGACAGGGACTACGAGCAGTGCTTC | CASSPDRDYEQCF
15 | TRBD2 | TRBJ2-7 | once | TRBV6-5 | TGTGACAGCAGTTATCGGGCTAGCGGGGGCTACGAGCAGTACTTT | CDSSYRASGGYEQYF